Included here is one TCR beta chain sequence, with context. This clonotype appeared a single time. What antigen it recognizes has not been identified. Within one base of it there is no much larger clone, and no base qualities were kept. Weak support is all one read offers. Library prep was done by 5' RACE. TCRdb lists the instrument as Illumina MiSeq. The public reads were reanalyzed by TCRdb: fastp trimming at Q25, MiXCR alignment, in-frame beta chains only. Duplicate CDR3 protein sequences are folded into a single record with the most common DNA and genes. This sample comprises tens of thousands of distinct CDR3 sequences, around 16% of them detected only once. Together, the top ten hold around 4.5% of the sample. The CDR3 sequence holds 14 residues, the cysteine and phenylalanine included. Only the CDR3 part of the read is kept: 42 bases, read in frame from the first base. The V end loses 4 bases and the J end loses 6 bases, and a stretch of 12 bases separates them. Per the germline V gene, MNHEY is the CDR1 and SVGAGI is the CDR2.

These data originate in a study of T cells of healthy individuals (dated 2018 in TCRdb). The receptor comes from a human donor in good health. The chain is encoded by TRBV6-5 joined to TRBJ2-2; a confident D gene designation cannot be given. The nucleotide sequence is TGTGCCAGCAGTTTCACTTACAGCTCCGGGGAGCTGTTTTTT. Its amino acids are CASSFTYSSGELFF.